Each of the 30 T cell receptor beta chains below was sequenced from the same sample in a study of cytomegalovirus exposure and HLA in healthy donors. The PCR made use of 60 Vbeta and 13 Jbeta primers. The table came from immunoSEQ multiplex PCR; TCRdb's copy has only in-frame clones and leaves some out. Here the sample spans about 200,000 clones, around 80% being singletons. The source material was PBMCs. The receptors were gathered from a woman aged 18-29 years in good health and CMV-seronegative.

This rearrangement joins TRBV6-5 to TRBJ1-2; the D gene is possibly TRBD1 (6 bases). CDR1 and CDR2 (germline): MNHEY, SVGAGI. V was clipped by 6 bases and J by 4 bases, with 12 bases between them. The CDR3 spans 13 residues. DNA for the CDR3: TGTGCCAGCAGCTTACAGGGCTTCTATGGCTACACCTTC. Translated, it gives CASSLQGFYGYTF.

This clone showed up just a few times. This chain connects TRBV7-9 to TRBJ2-7; D perhaps matches TRBD2 (5 bases). Trimming removed 7 bases at V and 4 bases at J, with 11 bases between. The CDR3 runs 12 residues. CDR1 is SEHNR, CDR2 FQNEAQ, per germline (reference sequence). CDR3 DNA: TGTGCCAGCACCCATAGCGTTTACGAGCAGTACTTC. Amino acid sequence: CASTHSVYEQYF.

The chain has TRBV10-3 and TRBJ2-7; 7 bases line up with TRBD1. The CDR3 has 17 residues. J gave up 0 bases and V 0 bases, and 8 bases lay outside the gene matches. Germline-derived CDR1 and CDR2 are ENHRY and SYGVKD. The CDR3 protein is CAISESSGQRSSYEQYV. The CDR3 DNA reads as TGTGCCATCAGTGAGTCTTCGGGACAGAGGAGCTCCTACGAGCAGTACGTC.

The V and J genes are TRBV19 and TRBJ2-7; TRBD2 aligns across 8 bases. Looked up from germline, CDR1 is LNHDA and CDR2 is SQIVND (reference sequence). This CDR3 is built from 15 residues. Trimming cost V 3 bases and J 2 bases; bases outside gene matches: 6. The chain's CDR3 is CASSITSGRPYEQYF. CDR3 coding DNA: TGTGCCAGTAGTATTACTAGCGGCCGCCCCTACGAGCAGTACTTC.

This sequence joins TRBV28 and TRBJ1-5; 7 bases align to TRBD1. Germline CDR1 reads MDHEN; CDR2 reads SYDVKM. The CDR3 has 16 residues. Unmatched junction bases numbered 12, after V lost 8 bases and J lost 2 bases. The CDR3 here is CASSYKGAVGNQPQHF. The CDR3 DNA reads TGTGCCAGCTCGTACAAGGGGGCAGTAGGCAATCAGCCCCAGCATTTT. Complete variable domain (other parts from reference TRBV28 and TRBJ1-5): DVKVTQSSRYLVKRTGEKVFLECVQDMDHENMFWYRQDPGLGLRLIYFSYDVKMKEKGDIPEGYSVSREKKERFSLILESASTNQTSMYLCASSYKGAVGNQPQHFGDGTRLSIL.

The chain joins TRBV27 to TRBJ2-7; TRBD1 matches 9 bases. The V gene's germline CDR1 is MNHEY and CDR2 SMNVEV (reference sequence). Trimming cost V 3 bases and J 7 bases; bases outside gene matches: 7. CDR3 length: 14 amino acids. CDR3 DNA: TGTGCCAGCAGTTTCCGGGACAGGGCTGGGGAGCAGTACGTC. The encoded protein is CASSFRDRAGEQYV.

This clone was observed a few times. This rearrangement joins TRBV4-3 to TRBJ2-7; TRBD2 aligns across 10 bases. In germline, CDR1 is LGHNA, CDR2 YSLEER. V was clipped by 0 bases and J by 4 bases; unmatched bases: 6. The CDR3 contains 16 residues. The CDR3 nucleotides are TGCGCCAGCAGCCAAGAACCTTGGACTAGCGGTTACGAGCAGTACTTC. It specifies CASSQEPWTSGYEQYF.

The J gene is TRBJ1-2, the V gene TRBV7-2; TRBD1 matches at 8 bases. Trimming took 5 bases from V and 4 from J; bases not matched to a gene: 12. Germline assignment: CDR1 SGHTA and CDR2 FQGNSA. The CDR3 loop spans 16 amino acids. This CDR3 reads CASSRDIGQGSYGYTF. DNA for the CDR3: TGTGCCAGCAGCCGAGACATAGGACAGGGAAGCTATGGCTACACCTTC. The whole variable domain, remainder taken from reference TRBV7-2 and TRBJ1-2, is GAGVSQSPSNKVTEKGKDVELRCDPISGHTALYWYRQSLGQGLEFLIYFQGNSAPDKSGLPSDRFSAERTGGSVSTLTIQRTQQEDSAVYLCASSRDIGQGSYGYTFGSGTRLTVV.

The chain carries TRBV28 and TRBJ2-1; 11 bases map to TRBD2. J was trimmed by 4 bases and V by 5 bases; bases with no gene match: 7. The CDR3 sequence is 16 residues long. CDR1 and CDR2 (germline): MDHEN, SYDVKM. In DNA, the CDR3 is TGTGCCAGCAGTGTGGGGGGGACTAGCGGTTACAATGAGCAGTTCTTC. Translation gives CASSVGGTSGYNEQFF.

This CDR3 reads CASSPSGRGATVVGGYTF. The DNA of the CDR3 is TGTGCCAGCAGCCCTTCGGGGCGGGGGGCGACGGTAGTGGGTGGCTACACCTTC. This chain links TRBV7-9 with TRBJ1-2; D is possibly TRBD1 (6 bases). The germline gives CDR1 SEHNR, CDR2 FQNEAQ (reference sequence). V was trimmed by 5 bases and J by 7 bases, leaving 29 bases between them. This CDR3 contains 18 residues. Together with reference TRBV7-9 and TRBJ1-2, the CDR3 gives the full variable domain: DTGVSQNPRHKITKRGQNVTFRCDPISEHNRLYWYRQTLGQGPEFLTYFQNEAQLEKSRLLSDRFSAERPKGSFSTLEIQRTEQGDSAMYLCASSPSGRGATVVGGYTFGSGTRLTVV.

This chain's CDR3 is CASSLGGGLGDTQYF. The CDR3, as DNA: TGTGCCAGCAGCTTAGGAGGGGGCCTGGGGGATACGCAGTATTTT. This chain uses TRBV11-2 with TRBJ2-3; 7 positions agree with TRBD1. The germline V gene encodes CDR1 SGHAT and CDR2 FQNNGV. Trimming took 1 base from V and 6 from J; bases not matched to a gene: 7. The CDR3 has 15 amino acids.

The V gene is TRBV4-1, the J gene TRBJ2-5; 7 bases match TRBD2. CDR3 length equals 15 residues. With 0 bases clipped from V and 5 bases from J, the junction kept 6 bases outside the gene matches. Germline CDR1 is MGHRA and CDR2 is YSYEKL. The CDR3 sequence is CASSQEGRGGETQYF. CDR3 sequence (DNA): TGCGCCAGCAGCCAAGAAGGGAGGGGCGGGGAGACCCAGTACTTC.

The chain couples TRBV9 to TRBJ2-1, with 8 bases matching TRBD2. Germline CDR1 and CDR2: SGDLS and YYNGEE. The CDR3 extends over 17 amino acids. Trimming took 4 bases from V and 3 from J; bases not matched to a gene: 12. The CDR3 sequence is CASSPRQSGSGYNEQFF. The CDR3 region has the DNA TGTGCCAGCAGCCCCCGTCAAAGCGGGAGTGGCTACAATGAGCAGTTCTTC.

This chain uses TRBV28 with TRBJ2-7; 9 positions agree with TRBD2. V lost 5 bases to trimming and J lost 4 bases; unmatched junction nucleotides: 27. The CDR3 contains 21 residues. Germline-derived CDR1 and CDR2 are MDHEN and SYDVKM. The CDR3 bases are TGTGCCAGCAGTCTCCATCGGTTGGCCGGGGGCCTTCTAGCGGGAAGGTACGAGCAGTACTTC. Protein sequence: CASSLHRLAGGLLAGRYEQYF.

The chain couples TRBV27 to TRBJ2-2; tentative D call: TRBD2 (5 bases). The CDR3 has 12 residues. The germline CDR1 and CDR2 sequences are MNHEY and SMNVEV (reference sequence). Deletions cut 11 bases from V and 6 bases from J, with 13 bases between. The CDR3 nucleotides read TGTGCCCCCGATGGAGGCGCCGGGGAGCTGTTTTTT. Translation gives CAPDGGAGELFF.

The chain combines TRBV2 with TRBJ1-5, with D hard to call. The CDR3 extends over 14 amino acids. Looked up from germline, CDR1 is SNHLY and CDR2 is FYNNEI. Trimming took off 6 bases at V and 0 bases at J, with 9 bases between the two ends. CDR3 in DNA: TGTGCCAGCAGCCCCTTTTATAGCAATCAGCCCCAGCATTTT. Translation: CASSPFYSNQPQHF.

This clone was observed a handful of times. The chain combines TRBV7-9 with TRBJ1-2; TRBD1 agrees at 7 bases. This CDR3 is 19 amino acids long. The ends lost 6 bases at V and 4 bases at J; junction bases unmatched: 23. In germline, CDR1 is SEHNR, CDR2 FQNEAQ (reference sequence). This CDR3 is CASSQGSKGARGRIYGYTF. CDR3 sequence (DNA): TGTGCCAGCAGTCAAGGGTCAAAGGGGGCGAGGGGCCGGATCTATGGCTACACCTTC.

This CDR3 is CASSESGGSVTGELFF. The CDR3, as DNA: TGTGCCAGCAGTGAGTCTGGCGGGAGTGTCACCGGGGAGCTGTTTTTT. The V and J genes are TRBV25-1 and TRBJ2-2, with 7 bases that match TRBD2. There are 16 residues in the CDR3. With 3 bases clipped from V and 4 bases from J, the junction kept 8 bases outside the gene matches. Germline-derived CDR1 and CDR2 are MGHDK and SYGVNS.

V is TRBV21-1 and J is TRBJ2-5; the table calls TRBD1, which could not be checked here. TRBV21-1 is given as a pseudogene. This CDR3 spans 18 amino acids. In DNA form, the CDR3 reads TGTGCCAGCAGCAAAGGGTTGGGGTGGCTAGGACAAGGCGGGACCCAGTACTTC. Its protein product is CASSKGLGWLGQGGTQYF.

This sequence joins TRBV29-1 and TRBJ1-2; D unresolved. Trimming took 4 bases from V and 2 from J, leaving 8 bases between them. Germline CDR1 SQVTM, CDR2 ANQGSEA. This CDR3 is 12 amino acids long. For the CDR3, the DNA is TGCAGCGTTGTGGCGGAGAACTATGGCTACACCTTC. Its translation is CSVVAENYGYTF.

The V and J genes are TRBV5-1 and TRBJ1-2, with D hard to call. Deletions cut 0 bases from V and 2 bases from J, with 5 bases between. The length of the CDR3 is 13 residues. Germline CDR1 and CDR2: SGHRS and YFSETQ. CDR3 sequence reads: CASSLAQNYGYTF. CDR3 DNA sequence: TGCGCCAGCAGCTTGGCACAGAACTATGGCTACACCTTC.

J is TRBJ1-4 and V is TRBV7-8; 7 nucleotides line up with TRBD1. Germline values: CDR1 SGHVS, CDR2 FQNEAQ. J gave up 0 bases and V 1 base, and 5 bases lay outside the gene matches. The CDR3 consists of 17 residues. The CDR3 reads CASSLGGQMSTNEKLFF. The CDR3 bases are TGTGCCAGCAGCTTAGGGGGACAGATGTCAACTAATGAAAAACTGTTTTTT. Supplemented by reference TRBV7-8 and TRBJ1-4, the full variable domain reads GAGVSQSPRYKVAKRGQDVALRCDPISGHVSLFWYQQALGQGPEFLTYFQNEAQLDKSGLPSDRFFAERPEGSVSTLKIQRTQQEDSAVYLCASSLGGQMSTNEKLFFGSGTQLSVL.

The V and J genes are TRBV5-6 and TRBJ1-3, with 7 bases fitting TRBD1. The CDR3 sequence is 13 residues long. Germline-derived CDR1 and CDR2 are SGHDT and YYEEEE. V shed 4 bases, J shed 5 bases, and the junction held 3 bases outside the gene matches. The CDR3 here is CASSQGERNTIYF. For the CDR3, the DNA is TGTGCCAGCAGCCAGGGGGAAAGAAACACCATATATTTT.

The chain couples TRBV5-1 to TRBJ2-3; a weak D match, TRBD2 (5 bases). The CDR3 is made up of 16 amino acids. CDR1 is SGHRS, CDR2 YFSETQ, per germline. Trimming removed 0 bases at V and 1 base at J, with 12 bases between. Here the CDR3 DNA reads TGCGCCAGCAGCTTGGCGGTGGACTCCCGCACAGATACGCAGTATTTT. Protein product: CASSLAVDSRTDTQYF.

This clone was seen only a few times. The CDR3 protein is CASRAEGYNEQFF. CDR3 nucleotides: TGTGCCAGCAGGGCTGAGGGTTACAATGAGCAGTTCTTC. This chain connects TRBV7-9 to TRBJ2-1, with D possibly TRBD2 on 5 matching bases. Per germline, CDR1 SEHNR and CDR2 FQNEAQ (reference sequence). This CDR3 has 13 amino acids. The ends were cut back, 6 bases at V and 4 bases at J, with 10 bases in the middle.

The chain links TRBV6-6 to TRBJ1-5; 7 positions agree with TRBD1. This CDR3 contains 13 residues. With 7 bases clipped from V and 6 bases from J, the junction kept 6 bases outside the gene matches. Germline CDR1 is MNHNY and CDR2 is SVGAGI (reference sequence). The CDR3 is CASTIQGSQPQHF. The CDR3 DNA reads as TGTGCCAGCACCATACAGGGGAGTCAGCCCCAGCATTTT.

Written as DNA, the CDR3 is TGCAGCGCTACCACGGGAGGGCGGAACACTGAAGCTTTCTTT. Translation gives CSATTGGRNTEAFF. The chain employs TRBV29-1 and TRBJ1-1; D unresolved. Germline values: CDR1 SQVTM, CDR2 ANQGSEA. The CDR3 spans 14 residues. V dropped 7 bases and J dropped 1 base, with 16 bases sitting between them.

CDR3 DNA sequence: TGTGCCAGCAGGCCTAACCCCCCGGGCACCGGGGAGCTGTTTTTT. This sequence encodes CASRPNPPGTGELFF. The chain combines TRBV25-1 with TRBJ2-2; D remains ambiguous. The CDR3 is 15 residues long. V shed 6 bases and J shed 4 bases, with 15 bases lying between them. Per germline, CDR1 MGHDK and CDR2 SYGVNS.

The chain couples TRBV30 to TRBJ2-5; the D gene is possibly TRBD2 (5 bases). Near its end, the DNA agrees better with TRBJ2-7, so the J call may be wrong. Germline V gene lookup returns CDR1 GTSNPN and CDR2 SVGIG (reference sequence). CDR3 length: 13 residues. CDR3 protein: CAWRGTSRHEQYF. CDR3 bases: TGTGCCTGGAGGGGTACTAGTAGACACGAGCAGTACTTC.

The V call is TRBV27, the J call TRBJ2-2, with TRBD1 as a possible D gene (5 bases). This CDR3 is built from 14 residues. V lost 6 bases and J 4 bases, leaving 12 bases between the germline ends. Germline V gives CDR1 MNHEY, CDR2 SMNVEV (reference sequence). The CDR3 reads CASRLDSFTGELFF. The CDR3 bases are TGTGCCAGCAGACTTGACAGCTTCACCGGGGAGCTGTTTTTT.